The clone carrying this TCR beta chain was recorded a few times. This specimen comes from a study of response to subunit inactivated influenza vaccine. With V trimmed by 0 bases and J by 6 bases, 5 bases remained unmatched. This CDR3 contains 14 residues. The germline V gene has CDR1 SGHRS and CDR2 YFSETQ. TCRdb independently ran MiXCR on the RT-PCR reads; one entry per CDR3 protein. The repertoire includes roughly 620,000 distinct CDR3 sequences, around 11% of them detected once, and approximately 10% sits in the top ten. The same sample was also studied in work on T cells expressing NK-cell markers. This second study notes: The TCR beta cDNA came from 5'RACE template switching with UMIs. Among several donors, these clonotypes also ranked first in the CD3+CD56-NKG2C+ fraction.

This rearrangement joins TRBV5-1 to TRBJ2-5, with 7 bases lining up with TRBD1. Sequenced here: PBMCs from blood, sampled on the day of vaccination. This TCR came from a man aged 45-60 years who received an inactivated influenza vaccine. CDR3 sequence (DNA): TGCGCCAGCAGCTTGGAGGGGGCTCTGAAGACCCAGTACTTC. Translation: CASSLEGALKTQYF.